These 22 T cell receptor beta chains came from one sample sequenced in a study of T-cell memory formation after mild COVID-19. One entry per CDR3 protein, called by TCRdb with MiXCR from the 5' RACE reads. Here the sample spans 350,000 to 450,000 distinct CDR3 sequences, around 18% being singletons. The sequenced sample was PBMCs or a T cell subset sorted from them (not recorded which). The source of these receptors is an adult woman who had mild COVID-19 (a few samples of this study predate the infection). Cell type and time point are not known.

This clonotype came up a few times. The V gene is TRBV20-1, the J gene TRBJ2-7; possibly TRBD1 for D (5 bases). The CDR3 is 16 residues long. The V gene's germline CDR1 is DFQATT and CDR2 SNEGSKA (reference sequence). Trimming pared 0 bases from V and 2 bases from J, leaving 17 bases between. The CDR3 region has the DNA TGCAGTGCTAGAGATCAAGGGGATCCAAATCCCTACGAGCAGTACTTC. It specifies CSARDQGDPNPYEQYF.

At least ten counts were recorded for this clonotype. V gene TRBV9 combines with J gene TRBJ1-4; the D is unclear. The CDR3 spans 17 residues. Germline assignment: CDR1 SGDLS and CDR2 YYNGEE. Trimming stripped 0 bases from V and 0 bases from J, with 12 bases between. CDR3 residues: CASSVGVGRPTNEKLFF. CDR3 sequence (DNA): TGTGCCAGCAGCGTAGGAGTGGGGAGACCAACTAATGAAAAACTGTTTTTT.

V gene TRBV4-3 combines with J gene TRBJ2-1, with D possibly called TRBD1 or TRBD2 (6 bases each). CDR3 length equals 15 residues. V lost 1 base and J 6 bases, leaving 13 bases between the germline ends. Germline assignment: CDR1 LGHNA and CDR2 YSLEER. CDR3 sequence (DNA): TGCGCCAGCAGCCAAGCGGGGGCGCGATCCAATGAGCAGTTCTTC. This translates into CASSQAGARSNEQFF.

Only a few counts were recorded for this clonotype. The gene calls are TRBV20-1 and TRBJ1-1; D call uncertain. This CDR3 has 13 residues. Germline V gene data show CDR1 as DFQATT and CDR2 as SNEGSKA (reference sequence). Trimming stripped 6 bases from V and 1 base from J, with 12 bases between. Written as DNA, the CDR3 is TGCAGTGCGCCCAAAGACAAGAACACTGAAGCTTTCTTT. Encoded protein: CSAPKDKNTEAFF.

In its sample, this clonotype was seen many times. This chain uses TRBV7-3 with TRBJ1-2; the D is unclear. The CDR3 covers 13 residues. CDR1 is SGHTA and CDR2 is FQGTGA in the germline V gene. The V and J ends lost 5 bases and 1 base respectively, with 8 bases between them. The CDR3 DNA is TGTGCCAGCAGCCCAAACAGTAACTATGGCTACACCTTC. This codes for CASSPNSNYGYTF.

The chain has TRBV29-1 and TRBJ1-4, with TRBD1 identical over 8 bases. The CDR3 spans 14 residues. The V gene's germline CDR1 is SQVTM and CDR2 ANQGSEA. V was pared by 6 bases and J by 7 bases, with 10 bases of the junction left unmatched. The CDR3 DNA is TGCAGCGTCGACCTTACAGGGGGGAGTGAAAAACTGTTTTTT. Protein product: CSVDLTGGSEKLFF.

The genes are TRBV12-3 or TRBV12-4 and TRBJ2-7; D might be TRBD2 (5 bases). V lost 0 bases and J lost 5, with 5 bases in between. The CDR3 runs 12 residues. CDR3 amino acids: CASSLARDEQYF. CDR3 bases: TGTGCCAGCAGTTTAGCGCGGGACGAGCAGTACTTC.

This clonotype has a handful of counts. The V call is TRBV20-1, the J call TRBJ1-4; no clear D gene. The CDR3 covers 14 residues. CDR1 DFQATT and CDR2 SNEGSKA come from the germline V gene (reference sequence). Trimming stripped 5 bases from V and 0 bases from J, with 10 bases between. The CDR3 nucleotides are TGCAGTGCTCCTCCTTTTGCAACTAATGAAAAACTGTTTTTT. Its protein product is CSAPPFATNEKLFF.

CDR3 nucleotide sequence: TGTGCCAGCAGAGGGAATACCTACGAGCAGTACTTC. Translating it yields CASRGNTYEQYF. The chain uses TRBV13 and TRBJ2-7, with D hard to call. Looked up from germline, CDR1 is PRHDT and CDR2 is FYEKMQ (reference sequence). The CDR3 length is 12 residues. Trimming left V 6 bases short and J 2 bases short, with 8 bases between.

The chain combines TRBV11-2 with TRBJ2-1; TRBD2 aligns across 8 bases. V was pared by 1 base and J by 4 bases, with 6 bases of the junction left unmatched. The CDR3 runs 16 residues. The germline gives CDR1 SGHAT, CDR2 FQNNGV. The chain's CDR3 is CASSLAGGSYYNEQFF. CDR3 nucleotides: TGTGCCAGCAGCTTAGCGGGGGGGTCCTATTACAATGAGCAGTTCTTC.

The CDR3 protein is CASSPQSDRPNTEAFF. The CDR3 DNA reads TGTGCCAGCAGTCCACAATCGGACAGGCCGAACACTGAAGCTTTCTTT. V is TRBV6-2 or TRBV6-3 and J is TRBJ1-1, with 7 bases aligning to TRBD1. Losses at the gene ends were 5 bases for V and 1 base for J; bases not matched to a gene: 10. The CDR3 extends over 16 amino acids. Germline-derived CDR1 and CDR2 are MNHEY and SVGEGT.

This clonotype was recorded a few times. This chain links TRBV12-3 or TRBV12-4 with TRBJ2-5; D is unresolved. Trimming left V 5 bases short and J 4 bases short, with 8 bases between. This CDR3 is built from 12 residues. CDR3 in amino acids: CASSAIRETQYF. CDR3 DNA: TGTGCCAGCAGTGCTATTAGAGAGACCCAGTACTTC.

The table lists this clonotype with a few counts. V is TRBV21-1 and J is TRBJ2-7. TRBV21-1 constitutes a pseudogene. This CDR3 is built from 10 residues. The CDR3 bases are TGTGCCAGCAGCAAGAGAGAGCAGTACTTC. This gives the protein CASSKREQYF.

The chain uses TRBV2 and TRBJ2-7, with 7 positions matching TRBD2. Germline assignment: CDR1 SNHLY and CDR2 FYNNEI. The junction had 3 bases not matched to a gene; V was cut back by 1 base and J by 6 bases. The CDR3 has 13 amino acids. The CDR3, as DNA: TGTGCCAGCAGTGAAGAGGGAGGGGTCGAGCAGTACTTC. The encoded protein is CASSEEGGVEQYF.

The rearrangement uses TRBV10-3 and TRBJ2-3; 7 bases map to TRBD2. Per the germline V gene, CDR1 is ENHRY and CDR2 is SYGVKD. The junction had 12 bases not matched to a gene; V was cut back by 2 bases and J by 1 base. There are 18 residues in the CDR3. CDR3 sequence reads: CAISERPPASGRTDTQYF. DNA of the CDR3: TGTGCCATCAGTGAGCGCCCGCCGGCTAGCGGACGCACAGATACGCAGTATTTT.

This clonotype was counted many times. The chain uses TRBV29-1 and TRBJ2-7; maybe TRBD1 (6 bases). The germline V gene has CDR1 SQVTM and CDR2 ANQGSEA. Trimming cost V 7 bases and J 0 bases, with 10 bases left between them. The CDR3 has 12 residues. CDR3 nucleotide sequence: TGCAGCGGGGGGACAAACTCCTACGAGCAGTACTTC. The encoded protein is CSGGTNSYEQYF.

The chain couples TRBV23-1 to TRBJ2-3; D possibly matches TRBD1 or TRBD2 (6 bases each). TRBV23-1 is classed as an ORF, of uncertain function. CDR3 length: 16 amino acids. Trimming stripped 4 bases from V and 0 bases from J, with 14 bases between. The CDR3 coding sequence is TGCGCCAGCAGTCCTGGGGGGCCCCCTAGCACAGATACGCAGTATTTT. Its protein is CASSPGGPPSTDTQYF.

This clonotype was observed once. The chain couples TRBV7-3 to TRBJ2-2; D is undetermined. This CDR3 has 20 residues. V was shortened by 1 base and J by 2 bases, with 23 bases between the two germline ends. In germline, CDR1 is SGHTA, CDR2 FQGTGA. The CDR3 region has the DNA TGTGCCAGCAGCTTAATCCCCCCCCTGGGTGTCGGTAGTAACACCGGGGAGCTGTTTTTT. Its protein is CASSLIPPLGVGSNTGELFF.

This clonotype was recorded a few times. This sequence joins TRBV6-2 or TRBV6-3 and TRBJ2-4; 9 positions match TRBD1. Germline assignment: CDR1 MNHEY and CDR2 SVGEGT. V was pared by 6 bases and J by 9 bases, with 9 bases of the junction left unmatched. This CDR3 has 14 amino acids. The CDR3 bases are TGTGCCAGCAGGGACGGGACAGGGAAATTCATTCAGTACTTC. Translated: CASRDGTGKFIQYF.

V is TRBV7-2 and J is TRBJ2-3, with D perhaps assigned TRBD1 or TRBD2 (5 bases each). CDR3 length equals 17 residues. The V gene lost 4 bases and the J gene lost 6 bases, with 23 bases spanning the gap. Per germline, CDR1 SGHTA and CDR2 FQGNSA. Written as DNA, the CDR3 is TGTGCCAGCAGCTCCGACCGGGACCCCTGGGATTGGGATACGCAGTATTTT. Translated, it gives CASSSDRDPWDWDTQYF.

This clonotype came up many times. The CDR3 loop reads CSVFGQGPYNEQFF. DNA for the CDR3: TGCAGCGTTTTTGGACAGGGGCCCTACAATGAGCAGTTCTTC. The V and J genes are TRBV29-1 and TRBJ2-1; 9 nucleotides match TRBD1. Germline V CDR1 and CDR2: SQVTM, ANQGSEA. The CDR3 runs 14 residues. Losses at the gene ends were 5 bases for V and 2 bases for J; bases not matched to a gene: 4.

The chain combines TRBV20-1 with TRBJ2-1; 8 nucleotides line up with TRBD2. V was pared by 6 bases and J by 7 bases, with 11 bases of the junction left unmatched. The CDR3 covers 14 residues. From germline, CDR1 is DFQATT and CDR2 SNEGSKA (reference sequence). The CDR3 coding sequence is TGCAGTGCGCCCGAGGGCCGGGGGGGAAATGAGCAGTTCTTC. Its translation is CSAPEGRGGNEQFF.